These 5 T cell receptor beta chains came from one sample sequenced in a study of cytomegalovirus exposure and HLA in healthy donors. PCR primers comprised 60 Vbeta and 13 Jbeta primers. Only in-frame clones appear in the TCRdb table, and some are missing; sequencing was by immunoSEQ multiplex PCR. Found here are around 39,000 clones; the top ten clones hold 3% to 4%. The sequencing sample was made of PBMCs. These receptors were collected from a male donor in good health and CMV-seronegative.

The chain links TRBV28 to TRBJ2-7; no clear D gene. Germline CDR1 MDHEN, CDR2 SYDVKM. The V gene lost 5 bases and the J gene lost 2 bases, with 10 bases spanning the gap. The CDR3 covers 13 residues. CDR3 in DNA: TGTGCCAGCAGTACAAGACTGCCCTACGAGCAGTACTTC. This sequence encodes CASSTRLPYEQYF.

The chain couples TRBV7-9 to TRBJ2-7, with 8 bases that match TRBD1. V was clipped by 5 bases and J by 0 bases; unmatched bases: 9. Germline V CDR1 and CDR2: SEHNR, FQNEAQ (reference sequence). The CDR3 loop spans 16 amino acids. The CDR3 protein is CASSPGQGGASYEQYF. The CDR3 nucleotides read TGTGCCAGCAGCCCCGGACAGGGTGGGGCCTCCTACGAGCAGTACTTC.

J is TRBJ2-1 and V is TRBV6-1; a weak D match, TRBD1 (5 bases). V was trimmed by 2 bases and J by 0 bases, leaving 11 bases between them. Germline CDR1 and CDR2: MNHNS and SASEGT. This CDR3 region has 16 residues. The CDR3 region has the DNA TGTGCCAGCAGTGAACAGGGCCTTAGCTCCTACAATGAGCAGTTCTTC. Translating gives CASSEQGLSSYNEQFF.

The chain links TRBV14 to TRBJ2-7; 9 bases map to TRBD1. V gave up 5 bases and J gave up 2 bases; unmatched junction bases: 4. Germline CDR1 SGHDN, CDR2 FVKESK. This CDR3 comprises 14 residues. The CDR3 is CASSVTGGTYEQYF. Written as DNA, the CDR3 is TGTGCCAGCAGCGTAACAGGGGGCACCTACGAGCAGTACTTC.

This chain joins TRBV5-8 and TRBJ2-2; TRBD1 aligns across 7 bases. V was clipped by 4 bases and J by 4 bases; unmatched bases: 7. CDR3 size: 15 residues. Germline CDR1 is SGHTS and CDR2 is YDEGEE. DNA for the CDR3: TGTGCCAGCAGCGTGAACAGGGGCGGCACCGGGGAGCTGTTTTTT. Translating it yields CASSVNRGGTGELFF.